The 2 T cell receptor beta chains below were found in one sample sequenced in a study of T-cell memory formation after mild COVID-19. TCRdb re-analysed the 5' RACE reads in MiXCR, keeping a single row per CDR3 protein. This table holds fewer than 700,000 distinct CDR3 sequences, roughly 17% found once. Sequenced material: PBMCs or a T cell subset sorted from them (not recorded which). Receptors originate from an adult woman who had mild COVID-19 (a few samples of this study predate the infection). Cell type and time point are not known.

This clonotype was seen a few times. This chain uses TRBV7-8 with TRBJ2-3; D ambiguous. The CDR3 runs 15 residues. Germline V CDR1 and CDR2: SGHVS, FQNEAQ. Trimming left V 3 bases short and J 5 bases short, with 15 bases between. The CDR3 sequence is CASSLVVVMGDTQYF. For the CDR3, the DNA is TGTGCCAGCAGCTTGGTTGTGGTCATGGGAGATACGCAGTATTTT.

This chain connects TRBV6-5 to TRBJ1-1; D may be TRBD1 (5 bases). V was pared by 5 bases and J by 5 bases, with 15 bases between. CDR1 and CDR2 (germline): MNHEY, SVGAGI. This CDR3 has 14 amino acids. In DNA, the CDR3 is TGTGCCAGCAGTGCCGGCGTGAAGGGGACTGAAGCTTTCTTT. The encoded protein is CASSAGVKGTEAFF.